One and the same sample provided the 29 T cell receptor beta chains below, sequenced in a study of PD-1 blockade in classical Hodgkin lymphoma. Time point denoted: cycle 4 day 1 (C4D1), after 6 weeks of nivolumab. Every patient experienced relapse after autologous stem cell transplantation, and brentuximab vedotin exposure varied. Data came from immunoSEQ multiplex PCR; TCRdb stores just in-frame clones and leaves some out. The sample yields approximately 65,000 clones, about 89% seen once. The sample consisted of peripheral blood mononuclear cells (PBMCs), taken before the fourth cycle of nivolumab. The receptors come from a human donor with classical Hodgkin lymphoma.

The genes are TRBV5-4 and TRBJ1-2, with TRBD1 as a possible D gene (5 bases). Germline V lookup: CDR1 SGHNT, CDR2 YYREEE (reference sequence). The CDR3 is 17 amino acids. The ends were cut back, 4 bases at V and 6 bases at J, with 25 bases in the middle. CDR3 bases: TGTGCCAGCAGCCAGGGTGGCCTACATACCACTCATGATGGCTACACCTTC. The encoded protein is CASSQGGLHTTHDGYTF.

This chain uses TRBV5-1 with TRBJ2-7; 12 bases match TRBD1. Germline V gene sequence: CDR1 SGHRS, CDR2 YFSETQ. CDR3 length equals 14 residues. V trimming: 2 bases; J trimming: 5 bases; junction bases outside the gene matches: 2. The CDR3 DNA reads TGCGCCAGCAGCTTCGGGACAGGGGGCGACGAGCAGTACTTC. As protein: CASSFGTGGDEQYF.

The V and J genes are TRBV6-5 and TRBJ1-4; 7 bases fit TRBD1. Germline trimming cut 5 bases from V and 7 bases from J; bases unmatched to any gene: 7. Germline V gene data show CDR1 as MNHEY and CDR2 as SVGAGI. The CDR3 covers 14 residues. CDR3 coding DNA: TGTGCCAGCAGTCCTCCAGGACAGGTTGAAAAACTGTTTTTT. It codes for CASSPPGQVEKLFF.

V usage is TRBV14 and J usage is TRBJ2-7; D is undetermined. This CDR3 is 12 amino acids long. V lost 1 base, J lost 5 bases, and 6 bases lay in between. Looked up from germline, CDR1 is SGHDN and CDR2 is FVKESK. Here the CDR3 DNA reads TGTGCCAGCAGCCAAGGATACAACGAGCAGTACTTC. As protein: CASSQGYNEQYF.

The chain has TRBV19 and TRBJ2-7; D tentatively reads TRBD1 or TRBD2 (5 bases each). The CDR3 runs 12 residues. V dropped 9 bases and J dropped 2 bases, with 11 bases sitting between them. From germline, CDR1 is LNHDA and CDR2 SQIVND (reference sequence). DNA for the CDR3: TGTGCCAGCCGGGACCCGACCTACGAGCAGTACTTC. Residues: CASRDPTYEQYF.

The chain has TRBV11-1 and TRBJ1-2; D is unclear. This CDR3 has 13 amino acids. The germline V and J ends were trimmed by 3 bases and 7 bases, with 12 bases remaining between them. From germline, CDR1 is SGHAT and CDR2 FQDESV (reference sequence). CDR3 protein: CASSLKGLGGYTF. In nucleotides, the CDR3 is TGTGCCAGCAGCTTGAAGGGCCTGGGTGGCTACACCTTC.

CDR3 in DNA: TGTGCCAGCAGCTTACGGGAGGGCACTGAAGCTTTCTTT. As protein: CASSLREGTEAFF. The chain recombines TRBV11-2 with TRBJ1-1; D remains ambiguous. V lost 2 bases and J 4 bases, leaving 8 bases between the germline ends. The CDR3 runs 13 residues. The germline CDR1 and CDR2 sequences are SGHAT and FQNNGV.

The chain combines TRBV5-1 with TRBJ1-2; D not certain. The V end was cut by 0 bases, the J end by 0 bases, with 9 bases between. The CDR3 extends over 15 amino acids. Germline loops: CDR1 SGHRS, CDR2 YFSETQ. The CDR3 sequence is CASSLEYGANYGYTF. The DNA for the CDR3 is TGCGCCAGCAGCTTGGAGTACGGAGCTAACTATGGCTACACCTTC.

This clone was observed a handful of times. The CDR3 here is CASSLDVGTEAFF. The CDR3 region has the DNA TGTGCCAGCAGCTTAGATGTCGGCACTGAAGCTTTCTTT. The chain couples TRBV7-9 to TRBJ1-1; D not certain. Trimming shortened V by 1 base and J by 4 bases, and 7 bases separated the two germline ends. The CDR3 runs 13 residues. In germline, CDR1 is SEHNR, CDR2 FQNEAQ (reference sequence).

V and J are TRBV5-1 and TRBJ2-2; TRBD1 matches 8 bases. V gave up 0 bases and J gave up 4 bases; unmatched junction bases: 2. Germline lookup yields CDR1 SGHRS and CDR2 YFSETQ. The CDR3 is 15 residues long. For the CDR3, the DNA is TGCGCCAGCAGCTTGGCTACAGGGGGCACCGGGGAGCTGTTTTTT. Its protein is CASSLATGGTGELFF.

CDR3 region: CAWAREATFTTEQYF. The DNA of the CDR3 is TGTGCCTGGGCCCGTGAAGCTACGTTTACAACCGAGCAGTACTTC. The chain employs TRBV2 and TRBJ2-7; D gene uncertain. Germline CDR1 is SNHLY and CDR2 is FYNNEI. The CDR3 is 15 amino acids. Trimming left V 11 bases short and J 6 bases short, with 26 bases between.

CDR3 sequence: CSGDYGYTF. As DNA, the CDR3 is TGCAGTGGCGACTATGGCTACACCTTC. V is TRBV20-1 and J is TRBJ1-2; D is unresolved. In germline, CDR1 is DFQATT, CDR2 SNEGSKA (reference sequence). V lost 7 bases to trimming and J lost 3 bases, with 3 bases between them. The CDR3 runs 9 residues.

V and J are TRBV10-2 and TRBJ1-1, with TRBD1 matching 10 bases. The CDR3 has 13 amino acids. CDR1 and CDR2 from the germline V gene are WSHSY and SAAADI. V was clipped by 10 bases and J by 4 bases; unmatched bases: 6. The CDR3 nucleotides read TGCGCCATCCGGGACAGGGGTAGCACTGAAGCTTTCTTT. Residues: CAIRDRGSTEAFF.

The chain combines TRBV12-5 with TRBJ2-3; 12 nucleotides agree with TRBD2. V gave up 1 base and J gave up 7 bases; unmatched junction bases: 6. Germline CDR1 and CDR2: LGHNT and FRNRAP. CDR3 length: 16 residues. The DNA of the CDR3 is TGTGCTAGTGGTTTGGCCTCTAGCGGGGGGGCCTATACGCAGTATTTT. This encodes CASGLASSGGAYTQYF.

J is TRBJ2-5 and V is TRBV27; D is possibly TRBD2 (5 bases). The CDR3 runs to 13 residues. Germline assignment: CDR1 MNHEY and CDR2 SMNVEV (reference sequence). V was clipped by 7 bases and J by 7 bases, with 16 bases between them. This CDR3 reads CASTSPGKGTQYF. DNA for the CDR3: TGTGCCAGCACGTCTCCGGGGAAGGGGACCCAGTACTTC.

The chain uses TRBV19 and TRBJ2-1; tentative D call: TRBD1 (6 bases). Germline V CDR1 and CDR2: LNHDA, SQIVND (reference sequence). The CDR3 runs to 15 residues. Trimming took off 4 bases at V and 1 base at J, with 11 bases between the two ends. The CDR3 sequence: CASSRVQGSYNEQFF. CDR3 DNA: TGTGCCAGTAGTAGGGTCCAGGGGTCCTACAATGAGCAGTTCTTC. The entire variable domain, with the rest obtained from reference TRBV19 and TRBJ2-1, is as follows: DGGITQSPKYLFRKEGQNVTLSCEQNLNHDAMYWYRQDPGQGLRLIYYSQIVNDFQKGDIAEGYSVSREKKESFPLTVTSAQKNPTAFYLCASSRVQGSYNEQFFGPGTRLTVL.

The V gene is TRBV21-1, the J gene TRBJ2-7; the DNA was not used to check the table's D call, TRBD2. TRBV21-1 is a listed pseudogene. The length of the CDR3 is 16 residues. CDR3 in amino acids: CASSNPNYLVGHEQYF. The CDR3 coding sequence is TGTGCCAGCAGCAACCCTAACTACCTCGTCGGCCATGAGCAGTACTTC.

The rearrangement joins TRBV14 to TRBJ2-5; no definite D call. The germline V gene encodes CDR1 SGHDN and CDR2 FVKESK. CDR3 size: 15 residues. Trimming left V 1 base short and J 2 bases short, with 11 bases between. For the CDR3, the DNA is TGTGCCAGCAGCCAAGTCTGGCTTCCTCAAGAGACCCAGTACTTC. This gives the protein CASSQVWLPQETQYF.

This clone was recorded only once. The chain has TRBV14 and TRBJ1-2; 7 bases match TRBD1. Germline CDR1 reads SGHDN; CDR2 reads FVKESK. Germline trimming cut 2 bases from V and 6 bases from J; bases unmatched to any gene: 3. CDR3 size: 13 residues. The CDR3 region has the DNA TGTGCCAGCAGCCAATACAGGGGTAATGGCTACACCTTC. Translation gives CASSQYRGNGYTF.

This rearrangement joins TRBV5-1 to TRBJ2-7, with 8 bases matching TRBD1. V trimming: 1 base; J trimming: 5 bases; junction bases outside the gene matches: 5. Germline V gene data show CDR1 as SGHRS and CDR2 as YFSETQ. The CDR3 contains 14 residues. In DNA form, the CDR3 reads TGCGCCAGCAGCTTGAGCAGGGGGCGGAACGAGCAGTACTTC. This gives the protein CASSLSRGRNEQYF.

The CDR3 spells CASLPGRYDPPYEQYF. The CDR3 DNA is TGTGCCAGTCTCCCCGGGCGGTATGACCCTCCCTACGAGCAGTACTTC. This chain joins TRBV19 and TRBJ2-7; the D is unclear. The CDR3 spans 16 residues. Trimming left V 8 bases short and J 2 bases short, with 22 bases between. Germline V lookup: CDR1 LNHDA, CDR2 SQIVND (reference sequence).

J is TRBJ2-3 and V is TRBV12-5; D gene unclear. This CDR3 is built from 13 residues. Germline V lookup: CDR1 LGHNT, CDR2 FRNRAP. V dropped 7 bases and J dropped 0 bases, with 8 bases sitting between them. For the CDR3, the DNA is TGTGCTAGTGCCACCAGAAGCACAGATACGCAGTATTTT. Amino acids: CASATRSTDTQYF.

This clone was observed a handful of times. Other nucleotide sequences from this sample produce the same CDR3. The CDR3 is CAWSRGNTIYF. As DNA, the CDR3 is TGTGCCTGGAGCAGGGGAAACACCATATATTTT. The V call is TRBV30, the J call TRBJ1-3; no definite D call. Per germline, CDR1 GTSNPN and CDR2 SVGIG (reference sequence). Trimming stripped 3 bases from V and 4 bases from J, with 4 bases between. This CDR3 spans 11 amino acids. Complete variable domain (other parts from reference TRBV30 and TRBJ1-3): SQTIHQWPATLVQPVGSPLSLECTVEGTSNPNLYWYRQAAGRGLQLLFYSVGIGQISSEVPQNLSASRPQDRQFILSSKKLLLSDSGFYLCAWSRGNTIYFGEGSWLTVV.

J is TRBJ1-2 and V is TRBV11-2, with D unclear. This CDR3 comprises 13 residues. Germline CDR1 reads SGHAT; CDR2 reads FQNNGV. V was clipped by 5 bases and J by 6 bases, with 13 bases between them. The CDR3 DNA reads TGTGCCAGCAGCCCTTTTGAGGAGGATGGCTACACCTTC. Residues: CASSPFEEDGYTF.

The V and J genes are TRBV6-1 and TRBJ2-7; 8 bases match TRBD2. V gave up 1 base and J gave up 2 bases; unmatched junction bases: 7. In germline, CDR1 is MNHNS, CDR2 SASEGT. This CDR3 comprises 16 residues. DNA of the CDR3: TGTGCCAGCAGTGAAGTCTGGCGGGGGGACACCTACGAGCAGTACTTC. It specifies CASSEVWRGDTYEQYF.

The chain has TRBV29-1 and TRBJ2-4; no definite D call. Looked up from germline, CDR1 is SQVTM and CDR2 is ANQGSEA. The CDR3 consists of 14 residues. Trimming removed 6 bases at V and 2 bases at J, with 14 bases between. The CDR3 DNA follows: TGCAGCGTATCTGGGGAAAATACCAAAAACATTCAGTACTTC. It specifies CSVSGENTKNIQYF.

The chain combines TRBV29-1 with TRBJ2-1; TRBD2 agrees at 8 bases. CDR1 is SQVTM and CDR2 is ANQGSEA in the germline V gene. This CDR3 is built from 15 residues. Trimming removed 4 bases from V and 0 bases from J; junction bases left unmatched: 5. The CDR3, as DNA: TGCAGCGTTGTTAGCGGGGCGGCCTCCTACAATGAGCAGTTCTTC. This gives the protein CSVVSGAASYNEQFF.

The chain couples TRBV30 to TRBJ1-2; D is possibly TRBD1 (6 bases). This CDR3 comprises 13 residues. V gave up 5 bases and J gave up 7 bases, with 17 bases separating them. Germline lookup yields CDR1 GTSNPN and CDR2 SVGIG (reference sequence). In DNA, the CDR3 is TGTGCCTGGTCAACCGTGGCAGGGGTTGGCTACACCTTC. Protein: CAWSTVAGVGYTF.

V gene TRBV9 combines with J gene TRBJ1-2; D not certain. V gave up 0 bases and J gave up 0 bases, with 9 bases separating them. CDR3 length equals 15 residues. Germline V gives CDR1 SGDLS, CDR2 YYNGEE. In DNA form, the CDR3 reads TGTGCCAGCAGCGTAGGTCCTGGAGCTAACTATGGCTACACCTTC. Protein: CASSVGPGANYGYTF.